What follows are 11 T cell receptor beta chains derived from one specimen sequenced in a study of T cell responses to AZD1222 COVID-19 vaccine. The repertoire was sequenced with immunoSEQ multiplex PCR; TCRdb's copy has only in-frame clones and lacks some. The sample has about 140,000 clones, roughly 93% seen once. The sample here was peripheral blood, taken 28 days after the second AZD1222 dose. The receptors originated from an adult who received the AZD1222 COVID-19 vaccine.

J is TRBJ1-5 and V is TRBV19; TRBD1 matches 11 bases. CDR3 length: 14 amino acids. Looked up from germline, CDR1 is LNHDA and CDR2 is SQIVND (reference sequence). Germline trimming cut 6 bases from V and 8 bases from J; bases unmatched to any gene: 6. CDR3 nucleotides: TGTGCCAGTAGCGGGACAGGGGGGATAAAGCCCCAGCATTTT. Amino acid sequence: CASSGTGGIKPQHF.

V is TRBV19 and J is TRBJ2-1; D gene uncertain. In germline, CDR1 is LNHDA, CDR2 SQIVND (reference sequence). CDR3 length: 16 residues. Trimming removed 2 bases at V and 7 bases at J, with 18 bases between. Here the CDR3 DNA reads TGTGCCAGTAGTATACCATTACTTGGGAACACAAATGAGCAGTTCTTC. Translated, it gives CASSIPLLGNTNEQFF.

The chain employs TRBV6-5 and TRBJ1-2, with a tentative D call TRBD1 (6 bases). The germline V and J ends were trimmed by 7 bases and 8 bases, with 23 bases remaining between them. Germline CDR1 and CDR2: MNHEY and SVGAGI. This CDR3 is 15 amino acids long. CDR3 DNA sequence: TGTGCCAGCACTCCTATCCGGACAGACCTCCGAGGCTACACCTTC. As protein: CASTPIRTDLRGYTF.

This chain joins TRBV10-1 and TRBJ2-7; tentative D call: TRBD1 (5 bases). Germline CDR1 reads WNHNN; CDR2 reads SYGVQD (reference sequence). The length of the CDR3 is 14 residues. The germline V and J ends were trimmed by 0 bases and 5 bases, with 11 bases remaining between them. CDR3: CASSESSGLHEQYF. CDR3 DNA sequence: TGCGCCAGCAGTGAGTCGTCAGGGTTACACGAGCAGTACTTC.

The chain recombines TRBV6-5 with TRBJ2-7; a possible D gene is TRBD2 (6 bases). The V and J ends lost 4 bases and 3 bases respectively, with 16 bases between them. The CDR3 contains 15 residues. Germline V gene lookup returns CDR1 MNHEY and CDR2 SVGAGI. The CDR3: CASSSGGPSSYEQYF. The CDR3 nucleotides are TGTGCCAGCAGTTCAGGAGGGCCGAGTAGCTACGAGCAGTACTTC.

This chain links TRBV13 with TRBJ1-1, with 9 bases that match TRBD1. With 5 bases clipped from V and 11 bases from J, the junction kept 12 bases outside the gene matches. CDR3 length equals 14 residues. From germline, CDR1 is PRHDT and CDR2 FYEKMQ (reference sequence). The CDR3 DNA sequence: TGTGCCAGCAGCCTTAGAGGGGGCACAGGGGGCGCTTTCTTT. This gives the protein CASSLRGGTGGAFF.

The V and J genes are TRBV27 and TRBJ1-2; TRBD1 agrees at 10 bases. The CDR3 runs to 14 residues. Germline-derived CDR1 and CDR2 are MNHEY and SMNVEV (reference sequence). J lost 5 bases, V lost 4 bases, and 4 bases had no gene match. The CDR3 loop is CASSSWGQGYGYTF. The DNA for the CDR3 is TGTGCCAGCAGTTCCTGGGGACAGGGGTATGGCTACACCTTC.

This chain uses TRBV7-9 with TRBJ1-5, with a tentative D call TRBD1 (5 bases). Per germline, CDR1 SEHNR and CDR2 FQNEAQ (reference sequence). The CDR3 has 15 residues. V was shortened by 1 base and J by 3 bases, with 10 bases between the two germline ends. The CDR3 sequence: CASSLGDSYNQPQHF. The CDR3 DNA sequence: TGTGCCAGCAGCTTAGGAGACAGCTACAATCAGCCCCAGCATTTT.

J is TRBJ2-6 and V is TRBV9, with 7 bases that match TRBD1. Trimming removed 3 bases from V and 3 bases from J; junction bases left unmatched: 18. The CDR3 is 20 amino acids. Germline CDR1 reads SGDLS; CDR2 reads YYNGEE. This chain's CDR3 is CASSESTNTGVFGGANVLTF. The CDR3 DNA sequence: TGTGCCAGCAGCGAATCCACAAATACAGGGGTTTTTGGTGGGGCCAACGTCCTGACTTTC. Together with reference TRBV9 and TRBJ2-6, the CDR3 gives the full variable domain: DSGVTQTPKHLITATGQRVTLRCSPRSGDLSVYWYQQSLDQGLQFLIQYYNGEERAKGNILERFSAQQFPDLHSELNLSSLELGDSALYFCASSESTNTGVFGGANVLTFGAGSRLTVL.

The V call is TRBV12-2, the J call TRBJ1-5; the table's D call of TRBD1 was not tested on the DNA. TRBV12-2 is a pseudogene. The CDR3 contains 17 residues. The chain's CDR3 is CASRLNRDRICNQPQHF. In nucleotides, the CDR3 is TGTGCAAGTCGCCTAAACCGGGACAGGATATGCAATCAGCCCCAGCATTTT.

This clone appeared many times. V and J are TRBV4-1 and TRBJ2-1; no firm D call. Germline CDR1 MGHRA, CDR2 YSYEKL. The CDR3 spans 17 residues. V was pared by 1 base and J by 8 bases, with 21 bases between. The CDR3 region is CASSQAPNLDYMDEQFF. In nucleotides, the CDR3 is TGCGCCAGCAGCCAAGCACCCAACCTAGATTACATGGATGAGCAGTTCTTC.